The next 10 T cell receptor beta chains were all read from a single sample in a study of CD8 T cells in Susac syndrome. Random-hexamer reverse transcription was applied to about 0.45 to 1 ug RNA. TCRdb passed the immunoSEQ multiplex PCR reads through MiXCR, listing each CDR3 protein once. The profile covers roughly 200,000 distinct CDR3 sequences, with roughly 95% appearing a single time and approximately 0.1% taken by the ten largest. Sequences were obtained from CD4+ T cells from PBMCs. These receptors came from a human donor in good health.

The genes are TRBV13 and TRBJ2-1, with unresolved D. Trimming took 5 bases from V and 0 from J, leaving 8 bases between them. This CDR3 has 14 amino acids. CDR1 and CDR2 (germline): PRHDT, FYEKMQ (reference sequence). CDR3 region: CASSHPSSYNEQFF. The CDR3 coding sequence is TGTGCCAGCAGCCATCCTAGCTCCTACAATGAGCAGTTCTTC.

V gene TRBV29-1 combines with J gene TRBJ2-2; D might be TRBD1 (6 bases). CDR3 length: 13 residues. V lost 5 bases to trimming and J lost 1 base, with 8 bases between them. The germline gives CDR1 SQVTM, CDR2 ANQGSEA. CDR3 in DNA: TGCAGCGTTACGGACAGGAACACCGGGGAGCTGTTTTTT. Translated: CSVTDRNTGELFF.

The CDR3 DNA reads as TGTGCCAGCAGTTTAGTACAGCGTACGCAGTATTTT. Residues: CASSLVQRTQYF. V usage is TRBV12-3 or TRBV12-4 and J usage is TRBJ2-3, with no clear D. The CDR3 contains 12 residues. V was shortened by 1 base and J by 8 bases, with 7 bases between the two germline ends.

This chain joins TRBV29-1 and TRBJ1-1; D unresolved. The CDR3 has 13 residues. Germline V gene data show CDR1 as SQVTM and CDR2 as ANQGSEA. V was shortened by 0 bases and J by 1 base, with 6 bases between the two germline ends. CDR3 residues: CSVEESANTEAFF. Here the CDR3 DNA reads TGCAGCGTTGAAGAATCCGCGAACACTGAAGCTTTCTTT. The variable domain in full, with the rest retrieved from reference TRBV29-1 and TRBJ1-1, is SAVISQKPSRDICQRGTSLTIQCQVDSQVTMMFWYRQQPGQSLTLIATANQGSEATYESGFVIDKFPISRPNLTFSTLTVSNMSPEDSSIYLCSVEESANTEAFFGQGTRLTVV.

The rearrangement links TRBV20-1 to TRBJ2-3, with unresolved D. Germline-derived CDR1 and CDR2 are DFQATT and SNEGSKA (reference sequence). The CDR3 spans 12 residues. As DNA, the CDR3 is TGCACATTGGTGGATATCACAGATACGCAGTATTTT. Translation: CTLVDITDTQYF.

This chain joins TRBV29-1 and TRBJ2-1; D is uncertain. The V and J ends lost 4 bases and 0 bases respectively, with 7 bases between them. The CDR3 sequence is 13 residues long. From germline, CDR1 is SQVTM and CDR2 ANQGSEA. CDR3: CSVARSSYNEQFF. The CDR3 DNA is TGCAGCGTTGCTAGGAGCTCCTACAATGAGCAGTTCTTC.

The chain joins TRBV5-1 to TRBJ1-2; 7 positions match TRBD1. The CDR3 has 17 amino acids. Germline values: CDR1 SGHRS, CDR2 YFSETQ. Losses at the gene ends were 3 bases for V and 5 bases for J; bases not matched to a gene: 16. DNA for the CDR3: TGCGCCAGCAGCTCCGACAGGGCCGGTCCTAATGGATATGGCTACACCTTC. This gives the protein CASSSDRAGPNGYGYTF.

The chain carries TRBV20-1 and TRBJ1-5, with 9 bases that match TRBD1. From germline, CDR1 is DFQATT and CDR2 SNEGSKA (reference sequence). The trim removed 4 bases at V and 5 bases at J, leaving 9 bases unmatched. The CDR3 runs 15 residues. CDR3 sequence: CSAKPTGGAYQPQHF. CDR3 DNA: TGCAGTGCTAAGCCGACAGGGGGTGCCTATCAGCCCCAGCATTTT.

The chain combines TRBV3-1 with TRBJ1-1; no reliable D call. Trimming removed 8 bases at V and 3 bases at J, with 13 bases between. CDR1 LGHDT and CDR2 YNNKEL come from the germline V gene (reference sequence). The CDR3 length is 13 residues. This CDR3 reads CASSRLRDTEAFF. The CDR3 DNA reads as TGTGCCAGCTCCAGACTTAGGGACACTGAAGCTTTCTTT.

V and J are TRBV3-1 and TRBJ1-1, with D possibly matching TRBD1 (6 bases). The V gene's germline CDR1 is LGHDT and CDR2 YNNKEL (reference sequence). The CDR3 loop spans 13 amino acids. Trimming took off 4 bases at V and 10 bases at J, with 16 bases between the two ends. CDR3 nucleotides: TGTGCCAGCAGCCCAACGCAGAGGGGGTCAGCTTTCTTT. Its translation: CASSPTQRGSAFF.